This T cell receptor beta chain was documented in a study of OX40 agonist ivuxolimab in advanced cancers. The overall study: Administration of intravenous ivuxolimab to patients occurred every 2 weeks at 0.01 to 10 mg/kg.

The table came from immunoSEQ multiplex PCR; TCRdb's copy has only in-frame clones and leaves some out. This table holds some 41,000 clones, about 89% found once. Concerning this clone: Its antigen is not known.

Study results and caveats: At doses 0.1 to 3.0 mg/kg, CD4+ and CD8+ clones expanded.

Germline V gene lookup returns CDR1 SGDLS and CDR2 YYNGEE. This CDR3 spans 16 amino acids. After removal of 0 bases from V and 5 bases from J, the junction contained 5 bases not matched to a gene. The receptor was isolated from an adult with an advanced solid tumor such as melanoma, head and neck, liver or kidney cancer. The gene calls are TRBV9 and TRBJ2-5, with 12 positions matching TRBD2. Sequenced material: CD4+ or CD8+ T cells sorted from blood, taken in a trial of the OX40 agonist ivuxolimab. The CDR3 is CASSVETSGGVETQYF. CDR3 nucleotide sequence: TGTGCCAGCAGCGTAGAGACTAGCGGGGGAGTTGAGACCCAGTACTTC.